Below, 18 T cell receptor beta chains from the same sample are listed, as sequenced in a study of tumor-infiltrating lymphocytes in primary liver carcinoma. Unsorted whole blood supplied the blood RNA, and germline DNA was isolated too. Total RNA (approximately 0.5 ug) served as template for TCR beta cDNA synthesis primed by a constant-region primer. Libraries covering TCR beta were generated through three nested multiplex PCR rounds (using a slightly modified ARM-PCR). PCR rounds one and two used TRBV1-TRBV30 forward primers with a C-beta reverse primer for approximately 11 cycles each. TCRdb re-derived calls from the multiplex PCR reads in MiXCR, one entry per CDR3 protein. This sample carries fewer than 400,000 distinct CDR3 sequences, around 50% of them seen once, and the ten largest clones take about a sixth. The sequenced material came from peripheral blood. The receptors were gathered from a young woman with primary liver carcinoma and hepatitis B virus infection.

A word on this clonotype: The conserved phenylalanine or tryptophan is not found at the CDR3 terminus, so this likely reflects a read error. The rearrangement links TRBV4-1 to TRBJ1-1, with a possible D match to TRBD1 (5 bases). V lost 3 bases and J 1 base, leaving 12 bases between the germline ends. The CDR3 contains 15 residues. CDR1 is MGHRA, CDR2 YSYEKL, per germline. For the CDR3, the DNA is TGCGCCAGCAGCCAGTATATTACAGGGAACACTGAAGCTTTCGTT. Amino acid sequence: CASSQYITGNTEAFV.

J is TRBJ2-6 and V is TRBV6-2 or TRBV6-3, with D possibly being TRBD2 (5 bases). Germline V lookup: CDR1 MNHEY, CDR2 SVGEGT. V dropped 9 bases and J dropped 2 bases, with 17 bases sitting between them. CDR3 length: 16 residues. CDR3 loop: CARGKLRGTGANVLTF. The CDR3 nucleotides are TGTGCCAGGGGTAAACTACGGGGAACTGGGGCCAACGTCCTGACTTTC.

The gene calls are TRBV18 and TRBJ1-1; D is uncertain. Germline CDR1 KGHSH, CDR2 LQKENI. V was shortened by 6 bases and J by 0 bases, with 11 bases between the two germline ends. CDR3 length: 14 amino acids. CDR3 loop: CASSDLGLNTEAFF. The CDR3 nucleotides read TGTGCCAGCTCGGACCTCGGACTGAACACTGAAGCTTTCTTT.

On this clonotype: A junction boundary mismatches the germline segment, possibly from a read error. J is TRBJ1-3 and V is TRBV4-2; TRBD1 agrees at 7 bases. Germline V gene data show CDR1 as LGHNA and CDR2 as YNFKEQ. The CDR3 is made up of 17 amino acids. CDR3 bases: TGTGCCAGCAGACCTGGACAGGTCGGGCCAACTGGAAACATCATATATTTT. Translated: CASRPGQVGPTGNIIYF.

This sequence joins TRBV28 and TRBJ2-7, with D possibly TRBD2 on 5 matching bases. Germline-derived CDR1 and CDR2 are MDHEN and SYDVKM. V lost 3 bases and J lost 2, with 17 bases in between. This CDR3 region has 16 residues. Here the CDR3 DNA reads TGTGCCAGCAGTTTGTCGCTTGGACTTGTAGCCTACGAGCAGTACTTC. This encodes CASSLSLGLVAYEQYF. The full variable domain, completed using reference TRBV28 and TRBJ2-7, is DVKVTQSSRYLVKRTGEKVFLECVQDMDHENMFWYRQDPGLGLRLIYFSYDVKMKEKGDIPEGYSVSREKKERFSLILESASTNQTSMYLCASSLSLGLVAYEQYFGPGTRLTVT.

The chain uses TRBV11-2 and TRBJ2-3, with D possibly called TRBD1 or TRBD2 (5 bases each). This CDR3 comprises 11 residues. V was pared by 10 bases and J by 14 bases, with 19 bases between. From germline, CDR1 is SGHAT and CDR2 FQNNGV. DNA of the CDR3: TGTGCCAACAGTCCGGGGCAGGGTGCGTATTTT. Its translation: CANSPGQGAYF.

In this sample, this clonotype turned up a few times. The V and J genes are TRBV12-3 or TRBV12-4 and TRBJ2-3; the match to TRBD2 covers 10 bases. This CDR3 spans 17 amino acids. Trimming cost V 7 bases and J 1 base; bases outside gene matches: 11. CDR3 in DNA: TGTGCCAGCAACCCTTCCGGGACTAGCGCCCGCACAGATACGCAGTATTTT. This translates into CASNPSGTSARTDTQYF.

This clonotype has only one observation. The chain employs TRBV28 and TRBJ2-1, with TRBD2 identical over 8 bases. CDR3 length equals 12 residues. Germline values: CDR1 MDHEN, CDR2 SYDVKM. V was clipped by 11 bases and J by 5 bases; unmatched bases: 5. CDR3 loop: CAGGRRDNEQFF. CDR3 nucleotide sequence: TGTGCCGGCGGGAGGCGGGACAATGAGCAGTTCTTC.

At least ten counts were recorded for this clonotype. J is TRBJ2-3 and V is TRBV12-3 or TRBV12-4; D perhaps matches TRBD1 (6 bases). The CDR3 covers 13 residues. With 6 bases removed from V and 3 bases from J, the gap between germline ends came to 10 bases. CDR3 nucleotides: TGTGCCAGCAGGTCGACAGGAACAGATACGCAGTATTTT. Protein sequence: CASRSTGTDTQYF.

This clonotype was counted a single time. The V call is TRBV29-1, the J call TRBJ2-1; 11 positions match TRBD2. The germline V gene encodes CDR1 SQVTM and CDR2 ANQGSEA. The CDR3 is 13 residues long. J gave up 10 bases and V 7 bases, and 9 bases lay outside the gene matches. CDR3 protein: CSDVVLAGGEQFF. Written as DNA, the CDR3 is TGCAGCGATGTCGTTCTAGCGGGAGGCGAGCAGTTCTTC.

This clonotype was seen a few times. CDR3 DNA: TGTGCCAGCAGCCATATACTAGCGGGAGGGCCCTACGAGCAGTACTTC. It encodes CASSHILAGGPYEQYF. This chain links TRBV14 with TRBJ2-7; 13 positions agree with TRBD2. Germline V gene sequence: CDR1 SGHDN, CDR2 FVKESK. The V gene end was trimmed by 3 bases and the J gene end by 2 bases; junction bases not matched to a gene: 4. The CDR3 extends over 16 amino acids. The full variable domain, completed using reference TRBV14 and TRBJ2-7, is EAGVTQFPSHSVIEKGQTVTLRCDPISGHDNLYWYRRVMGKEIKFLLHFVKESKQDESGMPNNRFLAERTGGTYSTLKVQPAELEDSGVYFCASSHILAGGPYEQYFGPGTRLTVT.

In its sample, this clonotype was seen once. Possible read error: a much larger clone is one base away. J is TRBJ1-4 and V is TRBV12-3 or TRBV12-4, with no clear D. The CDR3 runs to 14 residues. The germline V and J ends were trimmed by 4 bases and 5 bases, with 11 bases remaining between them. The CDR3 reads CASSSAWMNEKLFF. The CDR3 DNA sequence: TGTGCCAGCAGTTCGGCCTGGATGAATGAAAAACTGTTTTTT.

The J gene is TRBJ2-5, the V gene TRBV19; D remains ambiguous. The CDR3 runs to 13 residues. V gave up 5 bases and J gave up 7 bases, with 14 bases separating them. From germline, CDR1 is LNHDA and CDR2 SQIVND (reference sequence). CDR3 DNA sequence: TGTGCCAGTAGTCCTGGGCAGGAGTGGACCCAGTACTTC. Amino acids: CASSPGQEWTQYF.

This clonotype was seen a handful of times. The gene calls are TRBV6-6 and TRBJ2-3; perhaps TRBD2 as D (6 bases). This CDR3 is built from 16 residues. Trimming pared 5 bases from V and 2 bases from J, leaving 17 bases between. CDR1 is MNHNY and CDR2 is SVGAGI in the germline V gene (reference sequence). The CDR3 DNA reads as TGTGCCAGCAGTGAAACCGGGACTGGATACACAGATACGCAGTATTTT. It encodes CASSETGTGYTDTQYF.

This clonotype showed up many times. The rearrangement links TRBV6-2 or TRBV6-3 to TRBJ1-5; the D is unclear. This CDR3 region has 13 residues. Trimming cost V 2 bases and J 4 bases, with 6 bases left between them. Germline CDR1 and CDR2: MNHEY and SVGEGT. CDR3 sequence: CASSYAGNQPQHF. The CDR3 DNA reads TGTGCCAGCAGTTACGCGGGTAATCAGCCCCAGCATTTT.

As for this clonotype: The junction shows a germline mismatch at one end, possibly a read error. CDR3 region: CASSFPRGSCEQYF. The CDR3 DNA sequence: TGTGCCAGCAGCTTCCCGAGGGGATCCTGCGAGCAGTACTTC. The V gene is TRBV11-2, the J gene TRBJ2-7; perhaps D is TRBD1 or TRBD2 (5 bases each). Germline lookup yields CDR1 SGHAT and CDR2 FQNNGV. This CDR3 comprises 14 residues.

Notes on this clonotype: The junction shows a germline mismatch at one end, possibly a read error. The chain links TRBV6-1 to TRBJ1-5; D gene uncertain. The V gene's germline CDR1 is MNHNS and CDR2 SASEGT. CDR3 length: 15 residues. CDR3: CATSDRWQSNQLQHF. CDR3 coding DNA: TGTGCCACCTCGGATAGGTGGCAAAGCAATCAGCTCCAGCATTTT.

Of note for this clonotype: The CDR3 does not end in the conserved phenylalanine or tryptophan, so this is likely a read error. The DNA is left out, because the CDR3 cannot be placed on it with certainty; the CDR3 is given as TCRdb lists it. The rearrangement uses TRBV4-2 and TRBJ2-6. From germline, CDR1 is LGHNA and CDR2 YNFKEQ. The CDR3 is 16 amino acids in total, end residues counted. The CDR3 sequence: CASSQELVGGANVLTL.